This T cell receptor (beta chain) was profiled in a study of blood T cells in healthy people across ages (dated by TCRdb to between 2015 and 2016). Study-level background: In model experiments, template switching captured roughly one uniquely barcoded TCR beta cDNA molecule for every two T cells. Using deep sequencing normalized with unique cDNA molecular identifiers, the study measured how TCR beta repertoire diversity changes with age. Donors were grouped into four age groups: young (average about 15 years), middle-aged (39), aged (about 60) and long-lived (less than 85). The study analyzed two additional independent replicas of 1 million unique cDNA reads from the same blood draw for two donors, one aged 18 to 30 and one aged 80 or older. What the work shows at the level of the full study, not this receptor alone: Estimates of total diversity from one million sequenced T cells were regarded as lower bounds and underestimates. As age increased, observed TCR beta diversity per million T cells dropped in a roughly linear way, and a significant reduction was already evident by age about 40. Bulk unsorted PBMC profiling prevented conclusive comparison of naive and antigen-experienced compartments. Compared with the aged group, more naive CD4+ T cells, fewer expanded clones and increased TCR diversity were shown by the long-lived group, suggesting age selection. Donor CMV infection status was unknown, potentially confounding age-related changes in expanded clonotypes. A strong correlation was found between observed TCR beta diversity and the percentage of naive T cells measured by flow cytometry.

V was cut back by 7 bases and J by 0 bases, leaving a gap of 17 bases between them. Taken from cysteine to phenylalanine, the CDR3 has 16 residues. Left in the record is the CDR3 DNA by itself, 48 bases read in frame from the first base. Systemically healthy Caucasian individuals from Russia, 39 in total and aged roughly 6 to 95 years, were included as donors. Each donor gave about 9.8 milliliters of peripheral blood, drawn into EDTA-treated Vacutainer tubes. PBMCs were isolated by Ficoll-Paque density-gradient centrifugation, with at least 7 million obtained per sample. Total RNA was extracted from PBMCs with Trizol reagent, with at least 6 micrograms obtained per sample. For every donor, an aliquot of PBMCs went through flow cytometry to measure the percentages of naive CD45RAhigh/CD27high T cells. The library came from 5' RACE. TCRdb records Illumina HiSeq 2500 as the sequencer. A second roughly 6 to 12 cycle PCR used a sample-barcoded 5' primer and a J-beta primer mix. Each TCR beta cDNA molecule received a unique molecular identifier from a template-switch 5' adaptor carrying 12 random nucleotides. Each sample yielded at least 2.5 million CDR3-containing paired-end reads. First-strand cDNA was synthesized from all RNA with the Mint cDNA synthesis kit, primed by a TRBC-specific oligonucleotide. Following uracil-DNA glycosylase treatment, a first 18-cycle PCR with universal primers M1SS and BC2_uni_R was performed on all cDNA. For the original study's pipeline: Each sample was normalized by randomly selecting 1 million high-quality reads, each carrying a distinct molecular identifier. Instead of being binned into consensus sequences, reads that shared molecular identifiers were thrown out. MiTCR, set to a Q25 quality threshold and the strictest error-elimination algorithm, was used for CDR3 identification, clonotype clustering and error correction. A nonparametric unseen species model with Euler transformation was used to estimate lower-bound total TCR beta diversity. The raw public data were reprocessed by TCRdb itself: fastp quality trimming at Q25, MiXCR clonotype calling, in-frame beta chains only. Merged by CDR3 protein, the rows form single entries marked with the most common genes and DNA. TCRdb assigned the V and J calls; the authors' analysis was not used. Here the sample has 500,000 to 650,000 distinct CDR3 sequences; about 27% occur a single time. The ten largest clones add up to approximately 3.3% of the sample.

As for this clonotype: Its antigen remains unidentified. There are no base qualities to consult, and no much larger clone falls within one base.

This sample was also put to use in a study of T cells of mothers and their children. Reported in the second study: Donors were nine systemically healthy Caucasian individuals: three mothers and their six children. cDNA synthesis consumed the entire amount of extracted RNA, loaded at approximately 1.6 ug RNA in each 15 ul reaction. In the second PCR, sample barcodes and 2-4 random nucleotides were introduced via the M1S primer. Over 8 million TCR beta CDR3 reads were obtained for each mother, and some 3 million reads were obtained for each child. Thymic selection similarly shapes TCR recombination output in related and unrelated pairs, with minor effect from inherited differences. Normalized repertoire overlap in related mother-child pairs was always slightly higher than in unrelated mother-child pairs, but the difference was never significant. No persistent microchimeric T cell clones were detected, at a sensitivity of 80 to 100 clones per million clonotypes. To look for features that set related mother-child pairs apart from unrelated individuals, the researchers ran deep NGS to compare the TCR beta repertoires of mothers and children. Mothers averaged about 40 +/- 4 years of age and children averaged about 10 +/- 4 years. After adapter ligation was performed with NEBNext reagents, the libraries were sequenced on an Illumina HiSeq 2000 with 100+100 nt paired-end reads. To avoid cross-contamination, the mother libraries and the child libraries were prepared a month apart and sequenced in separate runs. For each donor, between 500,000 and 2,000,000 distinct TCR beta clonotypes were identified. Naive TCR beta clonotypes were estimated from low-frequency clonotypes matched to each donor's FACS-determined naive share, without sorting.

This receptor was obtained from a boy aged 2 to 10 in good health. Rearrangement joined TRBV12-3 or TRBV12-4 to TRBJ2-3, with TRBD2 perhaps the D gene, on 7 matching bases. Sequencing used blood. The encoded CDR3 is CASTLGGLDSTDTQYF. The DNA sequence is given as TGTGCCAGCACCTTGGGGGGGCTAGATAGCACAGATACGCAGTATTTT.